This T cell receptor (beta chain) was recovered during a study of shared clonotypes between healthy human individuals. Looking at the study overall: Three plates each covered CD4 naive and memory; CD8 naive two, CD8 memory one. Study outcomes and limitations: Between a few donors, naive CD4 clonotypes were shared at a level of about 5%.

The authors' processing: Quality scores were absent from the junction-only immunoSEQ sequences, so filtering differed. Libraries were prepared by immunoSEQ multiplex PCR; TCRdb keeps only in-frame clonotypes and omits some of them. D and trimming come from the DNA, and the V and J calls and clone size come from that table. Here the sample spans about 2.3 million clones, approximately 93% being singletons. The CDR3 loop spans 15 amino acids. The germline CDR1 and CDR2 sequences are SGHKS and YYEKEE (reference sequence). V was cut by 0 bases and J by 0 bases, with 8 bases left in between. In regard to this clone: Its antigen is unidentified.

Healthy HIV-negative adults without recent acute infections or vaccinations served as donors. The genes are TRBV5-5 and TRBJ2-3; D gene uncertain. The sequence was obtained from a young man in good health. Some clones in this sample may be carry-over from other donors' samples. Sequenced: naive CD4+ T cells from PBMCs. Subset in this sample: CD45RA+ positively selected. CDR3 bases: TGTGCCAGCAGCTTGGAGCCACATAGCACAGATACGCAGTATTTT. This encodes CASSLEPHSTDTQYF.